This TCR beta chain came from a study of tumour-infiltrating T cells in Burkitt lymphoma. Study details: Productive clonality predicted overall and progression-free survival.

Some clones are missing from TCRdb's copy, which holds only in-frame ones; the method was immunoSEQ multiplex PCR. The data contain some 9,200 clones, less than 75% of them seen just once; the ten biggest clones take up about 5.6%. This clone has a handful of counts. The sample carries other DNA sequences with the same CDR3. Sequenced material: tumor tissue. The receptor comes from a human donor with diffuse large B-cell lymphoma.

CDR3 DNA sequence: TGTGCCAGCTCACCAGCCGGGACAGTCAATCAGCCCCAGCATTTT. Its protein product is CASSPAGTVNQPQHF. The chain couples TRBV18 to TRBJ1-5, with 7 bases identical to TRBD1. With 2 bases clipped from V and 3 bases from J, the junction kept 4 bases outside the gene matches. This CDR3 is built from 15 residues. Germline V gives CDR1 KGHSH, CDR2 LQKENI.